This is a list of T cell receptor beta chains from one sample in a study of shared clonotypes between healthy human individuals. The protocol was immunoSEQ multiplex PCR, while the TCRdb copy is restricted to in-frame clones and leaves out a portion. The data hold under 2,500,000 clones, with 90% to 96% observed a single time. The sample comprised naive CD4+ T cells sorted from blood. These receptors were obtained from a man aged 18 to 29 in good health. CDR3s include the opening cysteine and the closing phenylalanine or tryptophan. The D gene is left open where the match is weak. Where a row states a size, it is once, few, many or the class of an expanded clone; other rows omit it.

j_call	v_call	d_call	clone_size	cdr3_aa	cdr3_nt
TRBJ2-7	TRBV7-9	TRBD1	once	CASSLGTGGYDEQYF	TGTGCCAGCAGCCTTGGGACAGGGGGGTACGACGAGCAGTACTTC
TRBJ1-6	TRBV11-2	TRBD1	few	CASSPTGYNSPLHF	TGTGCCAGCAGCCCGACAGGGTACAATTCACCCCTCCACTTT
TRBJ2-4	TRBV25-1	-	-	CASSAARDIQYF	TGTGCCAGCAGCGCGGCTCGGGACATTCAGTACTTC
TRBJ1-1	TRBV30	-	-	CAWSLMNTEAFF	TGTGCCTGGAGTCTAATGAACACTGAAGCTTTCTTT
TRBJ2-7	TRBV11-2	TRBD2	-	CASSLELAGGYEQYF	TGTGCCAGCAGCTTAGAGTTAGCGGGAGGCTACGAGCAGTACTTC
TRBJ1-1	TRBV2	-	-	CASSDGFGVVAFF	TGTGCCAGCAGTGATGGCTTTGGGGTCGTGGCTTTCTTT
TRBJ2-7	TRBV6-5	TRBD1	-	CASSAPGQGGEQYF	TGTGCCAGCAGTGCTCCGGGACAGGGGGGCGAGCAGTACTTC
TRBJ1-2	TRBV30	-	once	CAWSPHVEYQGYTF	TGTGCCTGGAGCCCCCATGTGGAATATCAAGGCTACACCTTC
TRBJ1-4	TRBV7-2	-	-	CASSLDRPPYEKLFF	TGTGCCAGCAGCTTAGATCGGCCTCCCTACGAAAAACTGTTTTTT
TRBJ1-1	TRBV2	-	-	CASSAEGNTEAFF	TGTGCCAGCAGTGCGGAAGGGAACACTGAAGCTTTCTTT
TRBJ1-2	TRBV30	-	-	CAWSAQGHRVYGYTF	TGTGCCTGGAGTGCCCAGGGACACCGAGTTTATGGCTACACCTTC
TRBJ2-1	TRBV4-3	-	-	CASSQVAVSYNEQFF	TGCGCCAGCAGCCAAGTGGCGGTTTCCTACAATGAGCAGTTCTTC
TRBJ2-7	TRBV27	-	-	CASSLSVQGSEQYF	TGTGCCAGCAGTTTATCGGTCCAGGGGAGCGAGCAGTACTTC
TRBJ2-1	TRBV30	TRBD2	once	CAWTPRASGPRPLSNEQFF	TGTGCCTGGACCCCTCGGGCTAGCGGCCCGCGACCTCTATCTAATGAGCAGTTCTTC
TRBJ1-6	TRBV19	-	-	CASSTGSSYNSPLHF	TGTGCCAGTTCTACGGGGAGCTCCTATAATTCACCCCTCCACTTT
TRBJ1-1	TRBV21-1	-	-	CASSTRGGTEAFF	TGTGCCAGCAGCACCCGGGGCGGCACTGAAGCTTTCTTT
TRBJ1-2	TRBV5-6	TRBD1	-	CASSPYRGRDYGYTF	TGTGCCAGCAGCCCTTACAGGGGGCGCGACTATGGCTACACCTTC
TRBJ1-2	TRBV9	-	-	CASSPVGAGGYTF	TGTGCCAGCAGCCCGGTAGGGGCAGGTGGCTACACCTTC
TRBJ1-2	TRBV2	-	once	CASSLGPNYGYTF	TGTGCCAGCAGTCTCGGACCAAACTATGGCTACACCTTC
TRBJ2-1	TRBV4-3	TRBD2	-	CASSQDPSGNSYNEQFF	TGCGCCAGCAGCCAAGACCCAAGCGGGAACTCCTACAATGAGCAGTTCTTC
TRBJ2-1	TRBV29-1	TRBD2	-	CSVVREGLEQFF	TGCAGCGTTGTGCGGGAGGGCCTTGAGCAGTTCTTC
TRBJ2-2	TRBV6-1	-	-	CASKREAGELFF	TGTGCCAGCAAAAGGGAGGCCGGGGAGCTGTTTTTT
TRBJ1-1	TRBV30	-	-	CAWGQKNTEAFF	TGTGCCTGGGGACAGAAGAACACTGAAGCTTTCTTT
TRBJ2-1	TRBV11-3	TRBD2	-	CASSLGTSGDNEQFF	TGTGCCAGCAGCTTAGGGACTAGCGGAGACAATGAGCAGTTCTTC
TRBJ2-7	TRBV30	-	-	CAWMGESYEQYF	TGTGCCTGGATGGGGGAGTCCTACGAGCAGTACTTC
TRBJ1-4	TRBV27	-	-	CASRTFHATNEKLFF	TGTGCCAGCAGGACTTTTCACGCAACTAATGAAAAACTGTTTTTT
TRBJ1-2	TRBV2	TRBD1	-	CASTQTNTGDGYTF	TGTGCCAGCACCCAAACAAATACAGGGGACGGCTACACCTTC
TRBJ2-7	TRBV7-9	TRBD2	once	CASSRAGGPDEQYF	TGTGCCAGCAGTAGAGCGGGAGGGCCGGACGAGCAGTACTTC
TRBJ1-4	TRBV5-1	-	-	CASSRDDSEKLFF	TGCGCCAGCAGCCGGGATGACAGTGAAAAACTGTTTTTT
TRBJ1-1	TRBV7-8	-	-	CASSLVGNTEAFF	TGTGCCAGCAGCTTAGTGGGGAACACTGAAGCTTTCTTT
TRBJ1-1	TRBV7-2	-	-	CASSLAGTLYTEAFF	TGTGCCAGCAGCTTAGCGGGGACGCTCTACACTGAAGCTTTCTTT